This record looks at one T cell receptor (beta chain) sequence and its context. Its antigen remains unknown. The sample is drawn from a study of cytomegalovirus exposure and HLA in healthy donors. Findings and caveats of the study: An analysis done earlier found most TCR beta V segments productive about 87% or about 30% of the time.

The study ran its PCR with 60 Vbeta and 13 Jbeta primers. TCRdb's table, derived via immunoSEQ multiplex PCR, lists solely in-frame clones and lacks some. The repertoire holds 130,000 to 150,000 clones, about 80% seen once, with 9.7% in the top ten. J gave up 2 bases and V 4 bases, and 19 bases lay outside the gene matches. The CDR3 has 20 amino acids. Germline V gene sequence: CDR1 MNHEY, CDR2 SMNVEV (reference sequence). The sequence derives from a woman aged 55-75 years in good health and CMV-seropositive. This sequence joins TRBV27 and TRBJ2-3, with 9 bases fitting TRBD2. The sample consisted of PBMCs. CDR3 amino acids: CASSSLRGVVGGRATDTQYF. CDR3 in DNA: TGTGCCAGCAGTTCCCTCCGTGGTGTAGTTGGCGGGAGGGCCACAGATACGCAGTATTTT.